This T cell receptor (beta chain) was obtained from a study of T-cell reconstitution after alpha-beta-depleted transplantation in children. This clonotype has only a few counts. Antigen specificity is unknown. Study observations and caveats: At the one-year point after transplant, T-cell counts and TCRbeta diversity were found to come mostly from T cells that had been newly produced. Approximately two months post-transplant, alpha-beta T cells reportedly originated from several hundred expanded graft clones.

A library of TCRbeta sequences, prepared with unique molecular identifiers, was generated. TCRdb analysed the PCR reads with MiXCR anew, one entry per CDR3 protein. The sample contains 65,000 to 90,000 distinct CDR3 sequences, roughly 11% of which appear only once. The germline V gene has CDR1 DFQATT and CDR2 SNEGSKA (reference sequence). Trimming cost V 5 bases and J 4 bases; bases outside gene matches: 9. The CDR3 loop spans 15 amino acids. This chain uses TRBV20-1 with TRBJ2-1; TRBD2 matches at 9 bases. The specimen was PBMCs, collected before TCRalphabeta/CD19-depleted stem cell transplant. This clonotype was sampled from a boy aged 5-17 years with acute myeloid leukemia, due to receive a stem cell transplant. The CDR3 here is CSAAPPTSGYNEQFF. In DNA form, the CDR3 reads TGCAGTGCTGCCCCCCCGACTAGCGGATACAATGAGCAGTTCTTC.